This T cell receptor (beta chain) emerged from a study of T-cell memory formation after mild COVID-19. Study information: Clustering of TCRs was largely donor specific. Broader study findings: Certain responding clones were present in pre-infection memory, suggesting participation of cross-reactive memory.

Trimming at V came to 6 bases and at J to 1 base, leaving 6 bases not matched to a gene. This CDR3 has 14 amino acids. CDR1 SGHRS and CDR2 YFSETQ come from the germline V gene. The 5'RACE method, run with constant-segment primers, produced TCR alpha and TCR beta cDNA libraries (carrying sample barcodes and UMIs). Using its own MiXCR run on the 5' RACE reads, TCRdb lists one record per CDR3 protein. The sample has 550,000 to 600,000 distinct CDR3 sequences, around 16% seen once. Comments on this clonotype: Its matching antigen is unknown.

This chain joins TRBV5-1 and TRBJ1-1; 7 nucleotides align to TRBD1. Sequenced input: PBMCs or a T cell subset sorted from them (not recorded which). The sequence was obtained from an adult woman who had mild COVID-19 (a few samples of this study predate the infection). Cell type and time point are not known. The chain's CDR3 is CASTRTGGNTEAFF. DNA of the CDR3: TGCGCCAGCACCAGGACAGGAGGGAACACTGAAGCTTTCTTT.